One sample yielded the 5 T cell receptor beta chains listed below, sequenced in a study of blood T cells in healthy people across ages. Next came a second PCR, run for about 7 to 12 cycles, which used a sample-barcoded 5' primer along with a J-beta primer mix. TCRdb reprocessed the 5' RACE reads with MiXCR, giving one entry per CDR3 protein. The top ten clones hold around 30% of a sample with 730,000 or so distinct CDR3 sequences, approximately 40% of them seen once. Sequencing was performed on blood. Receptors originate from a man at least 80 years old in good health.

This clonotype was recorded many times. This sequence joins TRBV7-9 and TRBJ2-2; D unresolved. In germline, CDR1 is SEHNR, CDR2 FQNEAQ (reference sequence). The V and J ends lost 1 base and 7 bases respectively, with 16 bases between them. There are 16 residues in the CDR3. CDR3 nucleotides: TGTGCCAGCAGCTTAGGGTACTTAACAAGCGACGGGGAGCTGTTTTTT. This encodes CASSLGYLTSDGELFF.

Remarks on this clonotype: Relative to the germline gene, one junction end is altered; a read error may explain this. The CDR3, as DNA: TGTGCCATCAGTGTCCAGGGATCGGATACGCAGTATTTT. Amino acid sequence: CAISVQGSDTQYF. This chain links TRBV24-1 with TRBJ2-3; D might be TRBD1 (5 bases). The CDR3 is 13 amino acids. From germline, CDR1 is KGHDR and CDR2 SFDVKD.

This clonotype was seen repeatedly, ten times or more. Here the CDR3 reads CSATGLAGVRSNEQFF. The CDR3, as DNA: TGCAGTGCGACCGGACTAGCGGGAGTTAGATCCAATGAGCAGTTCTTC. V gene TRBV20-1 combines with J gene TRBJ2-1; TRBD2 aligns across 13 bases. With V trimmed by 6 bases and J by 6 bases, 11 bases remained unmatched. Germline-derived CDR1 and CDR2 are DFQATT and SNEGSKA (reference sequence). The CDR3 spans 16 residues.

The CDR3 spells CSAAPVRAGELFF. In nucleotides, the CDR3 is TGCAGTGCTGCCCCTGTCCGGGCCGGGGAGCTGTTTTTT. This chain links TRBV20-1 with TRBJ2-2; D call uncertain. Germline CDR1 and CDR2: DFQATT and SNEGSKA (reference sequence). The germline V and J ends were trimmed by 5 bases and 6 bases, with 13 bases remaining between them. The CDR3 covers 13 residues.

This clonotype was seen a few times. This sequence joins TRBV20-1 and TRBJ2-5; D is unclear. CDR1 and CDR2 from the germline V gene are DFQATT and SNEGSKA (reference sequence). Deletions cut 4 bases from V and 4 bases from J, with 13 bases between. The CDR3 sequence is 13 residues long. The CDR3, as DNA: TGCAGTGCTACGCCGTCTATGACAGAGACCCAGTACTTC. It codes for CSATPSMTETQYF.